This record looks at one T cell receptor (beta chain) sequence and its context. What it binds is unknown. Other nucleotide sequences from this sample produce the same CDR3. The V end lost 7 bases, the J end lost 1 base, and 16 bases lay between the germline ends. The CDR3 is 15 amino acids. The germline V gene has CDR1 SNHLY and CDR2 FYNNEI. The PCR ran on 60 Vbeta and 13 Jbeta primers. Only in-frame clones appear in the TCRdb table, and some are missing; sequencing was by immunoSEQ multiplex PCR. The sample shows roughly 140,000 clones, about 88% of them seen only once. Donors sampled were nominally healthy, though unrecorded immune exposures were likely. These data are taken from a study of cytomegalovirus exposure and HLA in healthy donors. Overall study findings and caveats: Many donors carried some public TCRs, although rarity characterized most TCR sequences. Association with HLA alleles at 0.05 false discovery rate was found for about 17,000 TCR beta sequences in a later analysis.

The J gene is TRBJ1-1, the V gene TRBV2; D is ambiguous. The material sequenced was PBMCs. The TCR was taken from a woman in her late teens or twenties in good health and CMV-seronegative. CDR3 nucleotides: TGTGCCAGCAAGTTACTGAGATCGGGGAACACTGAAGCTTTCTTT. It yields the protein CASKLLRSGNTEAFF.